These 31 T cell receptor beta chains originate from one sample sequenced in a study of T cell repertoires in cytomegalovirus infection (dated by TCRdb to between 2017 and 2020). TCRdb names Illumina HiSeq 1500 as the instrument used. TCRdb redid the processing of the public reads, applying fastp at Q25 and MiXCR, and retained in-frame beta chains. Each entry is one CDR3 protein sequence, shown with its most common DNA and genes. The sample table shows around 450,000 distinct CDR3 sequences, and approximately 31% are seen once. Together, the top ten hold roughly 15% of the sample. The sequencing input was PBMCs. The receptors derive from a human donor in good health (CMV status not recorded). Some clones in this sample may be carry-over from other donors' samples.

This clonotype has more than one count but fewer than ten. V usage is TRBV7-6 and J usage is TRBJ1-5; 7 positions match TRBD1. Trimming took 3 bases from V and 6 from J; bases not matched to a gene: 5. This CDR3 has 14 residues. Germline lookup yields CDR1 SGHVS and CDR2 FNYEAQ. CDR3 bases: TGTGCCAGCAGCTTGACAGGGAAAGGTCAGCCCCAGCATTTT. Translating gives CASSLTGKGQPQHF.

This clonotype came up a few times. The rearrangement joins TRBV7-9 to TRBJ2-3; D not resolved. The CDR3 has 14 amino acids. Germline CDR1 SEHNR, CDR2 FQNEAQ (reference sequence). The V gene lost 1 base and the J gene lost 3 bases, with 8 bases spanning the gap. The CDR3 here is CASSLDGATDTQYF. In DNA form, the CDR3 reads TGTGCCAGCAGCTTAGACGGAGCGACAGATACGCAGTATTTT.

The sample holds a few counts of this clonotype. The chain couples TRBV10-3 to TRBJ2-2, with D perhaps TRBD1 (6 bases). CDR3 length: 16 amino acids. V was shortened by 8 bases and J by 6 bases, with 22 bases between the two germline ends. The germline CDR1 and CDR2 sequences are ENHRY and SYGVKD. CDR3 coding DNA: TGTGCCATCTCCTACAGGGAAACCCTGGTCCCCGGGGAGCTGTTTTTT. Translation: CAISYRETLVPGELFF.

This clonotype was counted between two and nine times. V gene TRBV12-3 or TRBV12-4 combines with J gene TRBJ1-3, with TRBD1 matching 8 bases. The ends lost 5 bases at V and 0 bases at J; junction bases unmatched: 12. CDR3 length equals 18 residues. The CDR3 is CASSTPPGTGSSGNTIYF. The CDR3 DNA is TGTGCCAGCAGTACCCCTCCCGGGACAGGATCCTCTGGAAACACCATATATTTT.

This clonotype was seen ten or more times. This chain connects TRBV7-2 to TRBJ1-2; 7 bases line up with TRBD1. Germline-derived CDR1 and CDR2 are SGHTA and FQGNSA. Trimming at V came to 5 bases and at J to 5 bases, leaving 11 bases not matched to a gene. CDR3 length equals 15 residues. The CDR3, as DNA: TGTGCCAGCAGCCCTCCCCCCCCGGGACAGTATGGCTACACCTTC. Amino acid sequence: CASSPPPPGQYGYTF.

The V and J genes are TRBV19 and TRBJ1-1; D unresolved. The germline V and J ends were trimmed by 4 bases and 5 bases, with 17 bases remaining between them. Per germline, CDR1 LNHDA and CDR2 SQIVND (reference sequence). This CDR3 contains 15 residues. CDR3 region: CASSTRVVYRTEAFF. CDR3 DNA: TGTGCCAGTAGTACTCGCGTAGTGTACCGGACTGAAGCTTTCTTT.

This clonotype was picked up a small number of times. The V gene is TRBV6-1, the J gene TRBJ2-7; D remains ambiguous. V dropped 1 base and J dropped 5 bases, with 9 bases sitting between them. The V gene's germline CDR1 is MNHNS and CDR2 SASEGT. The CDR3 loop spans 13 amino acids. CDR3 nucleotides: TGTGCCAGCAGTGAAGGGATTCTCGACGAGCAGTACTTC. It encodes CASSEGILDEQYF.

In its sample, this clonotype was seen many times. The chain's CDR3 is CASSLGGRGNTIYF. The CDR3 nucleotides are TGTGCCAGCAGCTTAGGGGGTCGGGGAAACACCATATATTTT. This chain joins TRBV7-8 and TRBJ1-3; D not resolved. Germline V gene lookup returns CDR1 SGHVS and CDR2 FQNEAQ. The CDR3 sequence is 14 residues long. V gave up 1 base and J gave up 4 bases, with 8 bases separating them. The full variable domain, rest sourced from reference TRBV7-8 and TRBJ1-3, is GAGVSQSPRYKVAKRGQDVALRCDPISGHVSLFWYQQALGQGPEFLTYFQNEAQLDKSGLPSDRFFAERPEGSVSTLKIQRTQQEDSAVYLCASSLGGRGNTIYFGEGSWLTVV.

To note about this clonotype: One end of the junction does not line up with germline, which may come from a read error. The rearrangement uses TRBV18 and TRBJ2-1; D possibly matches TRBD1 or TRBD2 (5 bases each). CDR1 and CDR2 from the germline V gene are KGHSH and LQKENI. The CDR3 loop spans 13 amino acids. The CDR3 spells CASSPRRDPPKVF. In nucleotides, the CDR3 is TGTGCCAGCTCACCACGACGGGACCCGCCAAAGGTCTTC.

This clonotype was picked up many times. This rearrangement joins TRBV19 to TRBJ1-5; 7 positions agree with TRBD1. With V trimmed by 4 bases and J by 6 bases, 12 bases remained unmatched. Germline V lookup: CDR1 LNHDA, CDR2 SQIVND (reference sequence). The length of the CDR3 is 16 residues. The CDR3 region is CASSTTRLTGIQPQHF. The CDR3 DNA reads as TGTGCCAGTAGTACCACCCGGCTGACAGGGATTCAGCCCCAGCATTTT. The entire variable domain, with the rest obtained from reference TRBV19 and TRBJ1-5, is as follows: DGGITQSPKYLFRKEGQNVTLSCEQNLNHDAMYWYRQDPGQGLRLIYYSQIVNDFQKGDIAEGYSVSREKKESFPLTVTSAQKNPTAFYLCASSTTRLTGIQPQHFGDGTRLSIL.

This chain connects TRBV27 to TRBJ1-5, with a weak D call TRBD1 (6 bases). CDR1 MNHEY and CDR2 SMNVEV come from the germline V gene (reference sequence). Trimming removed 8 bases from V and 1 base from J, with 18 bases in between. This CDR3 is 16 amino acids long. Here the CDR3 DNA reads TGTGCCAGCTCCCTCGGGGGGCCAGGCAGCAATCAGCCCCAGCATTTT. It translates to CASSLGGPGSNQPQHF.

This clonotype was detected many times. V usage is TRBV7-2 and J usage is TRBJ2-2; no firm D call. V was pared by 1 base and J by 4 bases, with 7 bases between. The germline V gene has CDR1 SGHTA and CDR2 FQGNSA. CDR3 size: 14 residues. This CDR3 reads CASSLVFSTGELFF. CDR3 nucleotide sequence: TGTGCCAGCAGCTTAGTCTTCAGCACCGGGGAGCTGTTTTTT.

The chain uses TRBV7-6 and TRBJ1-3; unclear D gene. V was trimmed by 1 base and J by 0 bases, leaving 7 bases between them. The length of the CDR3 is 15 residues. Germline assignment: CDR1 SGHVS and CDR2 FNYEAQ. The CDR3 reads CASSLDVGSGNTIYF. In DNA form, the CDR3 reads TGTGCCAGCAGCTTAGATGTGGGCTCTGGAAACACCATATATTTT.

Comments on this clonotype: It may be a read error: a sequence one base away is much more abundant. Without the conserved terminal phenylalanine or tryptophan, this CDR3 likely stems from a read error. The V gene is TRBV4-1, the J gene TRBJ2-7; D unresolved. Germline V CDR1 and CDR2: MGHRA, YSYEKL. Trimming took off 3 bases at V and 7 bases at J, with 16 bases between the two ends. CDR3 length: 14 residues. Here the CDR3 DNA reads TGCGCCAGCAGCCACGTCCGGACGGCGGAGGAGCAGTACTGC. Protein: CASSHVRTAEEQYC.

This clonotype was seen ten or more times. The rearrangement links TRBV12-3 or TRBV12-4 to TRBJ1-2; no clear D. V lost 1 base to trimming and J lost 1 base, with 4 bases between them. The CDR3 consists of 13 residues. The CDR3 DNA sequence: TGTGCCAGCAGTTTAGGGGATAACTATGGCTACACCTTC. It yields the protein CASSLGDNYGYTF.

This clonotype was counted only a few times. This chain links TRBV5-1 with TRBJ1-1; 7 positions match TRBD1. Germline assignment: CDR1 SGHRS and CDR2 YFSETQ. CDR3 size: 16 residues. Losses at the gene ends were 1 base for V and 1 base for J; bases not matched to a gene: 7. CDR3 DNA sequence: TGCGCCAGCAGCTTGCTCCCGACAGGGCCGAACACTGAAGCTTTCTTT. Amino acid sequence: CASSLLPTGPNTEAFF.

This clonotype occurred many times. The rearrangement links TRBV7-8 to TRBJ1-5; D perhaps matches TRBD1 (5 bases). Deletions cut 7 bases from V and 0 bases from J, with 13 bases between. Germline V gene data show CDR1 as SGHVS and CDR2 as FQNEAQ. The CDR3 has 15 residues. The CDR3 sequence: CASTTGEYSNQPQHF. The CDR3 coding sequence is TGTGCCAGCACCACAGGAGAATATAGCAATCAGCCCCAGCATTTT.

This clonotype has only a few counts. This chain joins TRBV4-3 and TRBJ2-3, with 8 nucleotides matching TRBD2. The CDR3 consists of 17 residues. V trimming: 1 base; J trimming: 0 bases; junction bases outside the gene matches: 6. The germline V gene encodes CDR1 LGHNA and CDR2 YSLEER. DNA for the CDR3: TGCGCCAGCAGCCAAGTTGCGGGGGGTATTAGCACAGATACGCAGTATTTT. Translated: CASSQVAGGISTDTQYF.

This clonotype was found many times. The DNA of the CDR3 is TGTGCCAGCAGTTCTGGCCGACTAGCGCTTATCGGAGGCAATGAGCAGTTCTTC. This encodes CASSSGRLALIGGNEQFF. V is TRBV28 and J is TRBJ2-1; 8 bases match TRBD2. Germline V lookup: CDR1 MDHEN, CDR2 SYDVKM. This CDR3 comprises 18 residues. V shed 4 bases and J 6 bases; nucleotides not matched to a gene: 17.

This chain uses TRBV7-3 with TRBJ1-5; D is unresolved. CDR3 length equals 16 residues. V was trimmed by 7 bases and J by 1 base, leaving 17 bases between them. CDR1 is SGHTA, CDR2 FQGTGA, per germline. The CDR3, as DNA: TGTGCCAGCACCGGGCCCCCCCGGGGAAGCAATCAGCCCCAGCATTTT. Protein sequence: CASTGPPRGSNQPQHF.

This clonotype came up a few times. The rearrangement joins TRBV25-1 to TRBJ2-7, with D possibly called TRBD1 or TRBD2 (5 bases each). CDR1 is MGHDK and CDR2 is SYGVNS in the germline V gene. The germline V and J ends were trimmed by 8 bases and 0 bases, with 14 bases remaining between them. This CDR3 comprises 14 residues. This chain's CDR3 is CASARDLNSYEQYF. DNA of the CDR3: TGTGCCAGCGCCCGGGACCTTAACTCCTACGAGCAGTACTTC.

This clonotype turned up a few times. The chain uses TRBV5-6 and TRBJ2-2; 7 nucleotides align to TRBD1. Germline V gene sequence: CDR1 SGHDT, CDR2 YYEEEE. The V segment lost 0 bases and the J segment 2 bases; nucleotides outside the gene matches: 10. This CDR3 comprises 18 residues. CDR3 nucleotides: TGTGCCAGCAGCTTGGCGGGACAGAGGAACAAAAACACCGGGGAGCTGTTTTTT. Translation: CASSLAGQRNKNTGELFF.

The chain links TRBV6-6 to TRBJ2-5; TRBD2 matches 13 bases. After removal of 2 bases from V and 4 bases from J, the junction contained 7 bases not matched to a gene. The CDR3 length is 17 residues. CDR1 and CDR2 from the germline V gene are MNHNY and SVGAGI (reference sequence). CDR3 coding DNA: TGTGCCAGCAGTTACCCCCGGACTAGCGGGGGAGGAGAGACCCAGTACTTC. It is translated as CASSYPRTSGGGETQYF.

This chain links TRBV5-1 with TRBJ2-1; TRBD1 matches at 7 bases. V dropped 4 bases and J dropped 5; count of bases not matched to a gene: 9. In germline, CDR1 is SGHRS, CDR2 YFSETQ. The CDR3 spans 15 residues. Written as DNA, the CDR3 is TGCGCCAGCAGCACGGACCGGGACAGCGACAATGAGCAGTTCTTC. Its translation is CASSTDRDSDNEQFF.

The V call is TRBV7-6, the J call TRBJ2-5, with 7 positions matching TRBD1. Germline CDR1 and CDR2: SGHVS and FNYEAQ. V was pared by 7 bases and J by 3 bases, with 26 bases of the junction left unmatched. There are 20 residues in the CDR3. The CDR3 loop is CASIQEQGVRRYTREETQYF. As DNA, the CDR3 is TGTGCCAGCATCCAGGAGCAGGGGGTGCGACGTTATACTCGGGAAGAGACCCAGTACTTC. The whole variable domain, filled in from reference TRBV7-6 and TRBJ2-5, reads GAGVSQSPRYKVTKRGQDVALRCDPISGHVSLYWYRQALGQGPEFLTYFNYEAQQDKSGLPNDRFSAERPEGSISTLTIQRTEQRDSAMYRCASIQEQGVRRYTREETQYFGPGTRLLVL.

The chain combines TRBV5-1 with TRBJ1-2; no clear D. In germline, CDR1 is SGHRS, CDR2 YFSETQ. With 1 base removed from V and 2 bases from J, the gap between germline ends came to 12 bases. The CDR3 consists of 15 residues. The CDR3 region is CASSLTDGTNYGYTF. The CDR3 DNA sequence: TGCGCCAGCAGCTTGACAGACGGAACGAACTATGGCTACACCTTC.

The chain has TRBV7-6 and TRBJ2-1; 8 positions match TRBD2. The junction had 7 bases not matched to a gene; V was cut back by 5 bases and J by 4 bases. This CDR3 is built from 15 residues. Per germline, CDR1 SGHVS and CDR2 FNYEAQ. CDR3 bases: TGTGCCAGCAGCGAATCGGGGGGGGTATACAATGAGCAGTTCTTC. It specifies CASSESGGVYNEQFF.

This sequence joins TRBV20-1 and TRBJ2-1; D ambiguous. The CDR3 length is 15 residues. V lost 0 bases, J lost 8 bases, and 17 bases lay in between. Germline values: CDR1 DFQATT, CDR2 SNEGSKA (reference sequence). The CDR3 region has the DNA TGCAGTGCTAGAGAGGCCGGGCCCTCGGAACATGAGCAGTTCTTC. As protein: CSAREAGPSEHEQFF.

The V call is TRBV19, the J call TRBJ1-1, with TRBD1 identical over 7 bases. Germline CDR1 and CDR2: LNHDA and SQIVND (reference sequence). Trimming took 6 bases from V and 1 from J; bases not matched to a gene: 8. The CDR3 extends over 15 amino acids. The DNA for the CDR3 is TGTGCCAGTAGAAACCCTGGGACAGCGAACACTGAAGCTTTCTTT. This encodes CASRNPGTANTEAFF.

Many counts were recorded for this clonotype. The chain joins TRBV7-8 to TRBJ2-1; the match to TRBD2 covers 14 bases. In germline, CDR1 is SGHVS, CDR2 FQNEAQ. V gave up 3 bases and J gave up 6 bases; unmatched junction bases: 4. This CDR3 region has 16 residues. CDR3 region: CASSLPGLAGVNEQFF. CDR3 nucleotide sequence: TGTGCCAGCAGCTTGCCGGGACTAGCGGGGGTCAATGAGCAGTTCTTC.

Comment on this clonotype: A read error may account for a junction end that differs from germline. This chain uses TRBV7-8 with TRBJ1-1, with D maybe TRBD1 (6 bases). There are 16 residues in the CDR3. Germline CDR1 reads SGHVS; CDR2 reads FQNEAQ. The CDR3 loop reads CASSGRDKGSNTEAFF. CDR3 nucleotides: TGTGCTAGCAGCGGCCGGGACAAGGGGTCGAACACTGAAGCTTTCTTT.